Presented here are 5 T cell receptor beta chains from one specimen sequenced in a study of neurological immune-mediated disorders. One entry per CDR3 protein results from TCRdb running MiXCR on the 5' RACE reads. The data show tens of thousands of distinct CDR3 sequences, with around 10% seen just once and 6.6% held by the top ten. Documented time point: longitudinal time-point 1 (baseline). The sequencing sample was made of PBMCs. These receptors all come from a male donor with HTLV-1-associated myelopathy (HAM/TSP).

This clonotype was counted at least ten times. The V and J genes are TRBV15 and TRBJ2-4; possibly TRBD2 for D (5 bases). The CDR3 totals 13 residues. V shed 4 bases and J shed 7 bases, with 11 bases lying between them. Germline CDR1 LNHNV, CDR2 YYDKDF (reference sequence). The CDR3 region has the DNA TGTGCCACCAGCACGGCGAGGGTGAACATTCAGTACTTC. This codes for CATSTARVNIQYF.

This clonotype was seen ten or more times. This chain connects TRBV7-2 to TRBJ2-7, with a possible D match to TRBD1 (5 bases). V lost 1 base and J lost 6, with 10 bases in between. The CDR3 is 13 residues long. CDR1 SGHTA and CDR2 FQGNSA come from the germline V gene. CDR3 amino acids: CASSLVPGLEQYF. DNA of the CDR3: TGTGCCAGCAGCTTAGTTCCAGGGCTCGAGCAGTACTTC.

This clonotype has only a few counts. The chain joins TRBV5-6 to TRBJ2-7; D is uncertain. Germline CDR1 reads SGHDT; CDR2 reads YYEEEE. The CDR3 covers 15 residues. The V and J ends lost 2 bases and 3 bases respectively, with 15 bases between them. The CDR3 coding sequence is TGTGCCAGCAGCTTATTCACCCCGGCAGACTACGAGCAGTACTTC. This encodes CASSLFTPADYEQYF.

This clonotype was recorded at least ten times. This sequence joins TRBV6-5 and TRBJ2-4, with D possibly TRBD1 on 6 matching bases. V was pared by 7 bases and J by 0 bases, with 16 bases between. This CDR3 has 16 amino acids. The germline CDR1 and CDR2 sequences are MNHEY and SVGAGI. The CDR3 nucleotides are TGTGCCAGCATCCCCGACAGGCCCCTAGCCAAAAACATTCAGTACTTC. It is translated as CASIPDRPLAKNIQYF.

The chain employs TRBV20-1 and TRBJ2-2, with D unclear. Trimming removed 0 bases at V and 5 bases at J, with 13 bases between. The CDR3 is 15 amino acids. Germline CDR1 and CDR2: DFQATT and SNEGSKA (reference sequence). The CDR3 DNA follows: TGCAGTGCTAGAGATTGGCGGCACACGACCGGGGAGCTGTTTTTT. Its translation: CSARDWRHTTGELFF.